The 9 T cell receptor beta chains below were found in one sample sequenced in a study of cytomegalovirus exposure and HLA in healthy donors. Sequencing used immunoSEQ multiplex PCR; TCRdb keeps in-frame clones, though not all of them. The profile covers over 100,000 clones, with about 88% appearing a single time and roughly 2.2% taken by the ten largest. Sequenced input: PBMCs. The receptors here all came from a woman under 30 in good health and CMV-seronegative.

The gene calls are TRBV6-1 and TRBJ1-6; TRBD1 aligns across 9 bases. The germline CDR1 and CDR2 sequences are MNHNS and SASEGT. J was trimmed by 9 bases and V by 1 base; bases with no gene match: 4. The CDR3 extends over 15 amino acids. In DNA, the CDR3 is TGTGCCAGCAGTGAAGGGACAGGGGAAAGTTCACCCCTCCACTTT. Its translation is CASSEGTGESSPLHF.

The chain carries TRBV28 and TRBJ2-5; TRBD2 matches at 7 bases. CDR3 length: 16 residues. V trimming: 3 bases; J trimming: 2 bases; junction bases outside the gene matches: 9. CDR1 is MDHEN, CDR2 SYDVKM, per germline. The CDR3 is CASSFRRGDLQETQYF. The CDR3, as DNA: TGTGCCAGCAGTTTTCGACGGGGGGACCTTCAAGAGACCCAGTACTTC.

The chain combines TRBV5-1 with TRBJ1-1; 9 nucleotides match TRBD1. CDR1 is SGHRS, CDR2 YFSETQ, per germline. CDR3 size: 15 residues. J lost 3 bases, V lost 3 bases, and 6 bases had no gene match. CDR3 nucleotide sequence: TGCGCCAGCAGCTCGACAGGGGGGGAGTACACTGAAGCTTTCTTT. The encoded protein is CASSSTGGEYTEAFF.

There are a few counts of this clone. The chain joins TRBV28 to TRBJ1-2; no reliable D call. Germline CDR1 is MDHEN and CDR2 is SYDVKM. The CDR3 contains 12 residues. Trimming removed 2 bases from V and 3 bases from J, with 4 bases in between. DNA of the CDR3: TGTGCCAGCAGTTTACGGGACTATGGCTACACCTTC. Translating gives CASSLRDYGYTF.

The rearrangement links TRBV28 to TRBJ2-7, with TRBD1 as a possible D gene (6 bases). This CDR3 has 12 amino acids. Per the germline V gene, CDR1 is MDHEN and CDR2 is SYDVKM. The ends were cut back, 8 bases at V and 7 bases at J, with 15 bases in the middle. This CDR3 reads CASYRGLGEQYF. Here the CDR3 DNA reads TGTGCCAGCTATAGGGGGTTAGGGGAGCAGTACTTC.

The chain couples TRBV18 to TRBJ2-2; TRBD2 might be the D (6 bases). The V and J ends lost 2 bases and 4 bases respectively, with 14 bases between them. The CDR3 totals 16 residues. Germline CDR1 is KGHSH and CDR2 is LQKENI. The CDR3 nucleotides read TGTGCCAGCTCACCAAATAAGGTCGGGAGCACCGGGGAGCTGTTTTTT. It yields the protein CASSPNKVGSTGELFF. Full variable domain (rest looked up from reference TRBV18 and TRBJ2-2): NAGVMQNPRHLVRRRGQEARLRCSPMKGHSHVYWYRQLPEEGLKFMVYLQKENIIDESGMPKERFSAEFPKEGPSILRIQQVVRGDSAAYFCASSPNKVGSTGELFFGEGSRLTVL.

This chain joins TRBV4-1 and TRBJ1-2; TRBD1 might be the D (6 bases). This CDR3 spans 17 amino acids. CDR1 MGHRA and CDR2 YSYEKL come from the germline V gene. V lost 0 bases to trimming and J lost 4 bases, with 18 bases between them. CDR3 loop: CASSQETTGSWGYGYTF. The CDR3 DNA follows: TGCGCCAGCAGCCAAGAAACTACAGGGTCTTGGGGCTATGGCTACACCTTC.

V and J are TRBV5-1 and TRBJ2-5, with TRBD1 matching over 7 bases. Germline loops: CDR1 SGHRS, CDR2 YFSETQ. V trimming: 5 bases; J trimming: 4 bases; junction bases outside the gene matches: 8. The CDR3 sequence is 14 residues long. The CDR3 spells CASSLRGPGETQYF. In DNA form, the CDR3 reads TGCGCCAGCAGTCTGAGGGGGCCAGGAGAGACCCAGTACTTC.

The genes are TRBV29-1 and TRBJ1-1, with 7 positions matching TRBD1. J was trimmed by 9 bases and V by 3 bases; bases with no gene match: 10. Germline V gene data show CDR1 as SQVTM and CDR2 as ANQGSEA. CDR3 length equals 13 residues. The CDR3 sequence: CSVEGSGTAKAFF. In nucleotides, the CDR3 is TGCAGCGTTGAGGGTTCCGGGACAGCAAAAGCTTTCTTT. The full variable domain, rest sourced from reference TRBV29-1 and TRBJ1-1, is SAVISQKPSRDICQRGTSLTIQCQVDSQVTMMFWYRQQPGQSLTLIATANQGSEATYESGFVIDKFPISRPNLTFSTLTVSNMSPEDSSIYLCSVEGSGTAKAFFGQGTRLTVV.